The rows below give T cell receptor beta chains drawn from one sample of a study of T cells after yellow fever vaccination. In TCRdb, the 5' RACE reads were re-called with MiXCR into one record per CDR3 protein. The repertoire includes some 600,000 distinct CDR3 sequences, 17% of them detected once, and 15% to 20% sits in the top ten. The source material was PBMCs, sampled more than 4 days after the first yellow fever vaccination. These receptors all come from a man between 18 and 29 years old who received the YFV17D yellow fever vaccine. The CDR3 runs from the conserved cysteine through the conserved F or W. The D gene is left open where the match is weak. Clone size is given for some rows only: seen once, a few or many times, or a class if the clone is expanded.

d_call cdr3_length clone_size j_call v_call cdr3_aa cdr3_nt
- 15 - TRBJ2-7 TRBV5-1 CASSLDGPDSYEQYF TGCGCCAGCAGCTTGGACGGCCCGGACTCCTACGAGCAGTACTTC
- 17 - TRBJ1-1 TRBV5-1 CASSGALRGGVFAEAFF TGCGCCAGCAGCGGGGCCCTAAGGGGGGGGGTTTTCGCTGAAGCTTTCTTT
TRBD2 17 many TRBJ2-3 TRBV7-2 CASSFGLAGGRGDTQYF TGTGCCAGCAGCTTTGGACTAGCGGGGGGCCGTGGAGATACGCAGTATTTT
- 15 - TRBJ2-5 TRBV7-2 CASSYQRTRGETQYF TGTGCCAGCAGCTATCAGAGGACCAGAGGGGAGACCCAGTACTTC
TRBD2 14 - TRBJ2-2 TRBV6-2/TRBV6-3 CATGGLAYTGELFF TGTGCCACGGGTGGACTAGCGTACACCGGGGAGCTGTTTTTT
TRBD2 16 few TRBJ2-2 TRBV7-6 CASSPRTSSNTGELFF TGTGCCAGCAGCCCCCGGACTAGCTCGAACACCGGGGAGCTGTTTTTT
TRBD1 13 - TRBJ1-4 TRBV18 CASSLDREEKLFF TGTGCCAGCTCCCTGGACAGGGAGGAAAAACTGTTTTTT
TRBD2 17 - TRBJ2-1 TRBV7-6 CASSPGILSGGADEQFF TGTGCCAGCAGCCCAGGAATACTTAGCGGGGGGGCCGATGAGCAGTTCTTC
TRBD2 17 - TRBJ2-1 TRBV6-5 CASSYSPSSGENNEQFF TGTGCCAGCAGTTACTCGCCCTCTAGCGGGGAAAACAATGAGCAGTTCTTC
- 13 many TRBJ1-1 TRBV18 CASSPSDSRGAFF TGTGCCAGCTCACCCTCGGACAGCCGAGGGGCTTTCTTT
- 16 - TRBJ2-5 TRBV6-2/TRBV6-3 CASSYSFQDPGETQYF TGTGCCAGCAGTTACTCGTTCCAGGACCCAGGGGAGACCCAGTACTTC
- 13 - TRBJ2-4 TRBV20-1 CSAAREPKNIQYF TGCAGTGCTGCCCGGGAGCCCAAAAACATTCAGTACTTC
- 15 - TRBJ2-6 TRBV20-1 CSARGGHPGANVLTF TGCAGTGCTAGAGGAGGACACCCTGGGGCCAACGTCCTGACTTTC
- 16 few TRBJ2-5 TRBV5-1 CASSLELAGPMETQYF TGCGCCAGCAGCTTGGAATTGGCGGGTCCAATGGAGACCCAGTACTTC
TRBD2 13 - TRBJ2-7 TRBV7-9 CASSARTSREQYF TGTGCCAGCAGCGCCAGGACTAGTCGCGAGCAGTACTTC